The T cell receptor beta chain described here comes from a study of blood T cells in healthy people across ages. Germline CDR1 reads SQVTM; CDR2 reads ANQGSEA. The CDR3 consists of 11 residues. Aged about 6 to 100, donors were systemically healthy Caucasians from Russia. The second PCR ran roughly 6 to 12 cycles with a sample-barcoded 5' primer and J-beta primers. The template-switch adaptor, which had 12 random nucleotides, put a tag on each cDNA molecule. Each single sample gave us at least 2.5 million CDR3-containing paired-end reads. TCRdb re-analysed the 5' RACE reads in MiXCR, keeping a single row per CDR3 protein. This sample yields about a million distinct CDR3 sequences, of which about 53% are seen a single time; about 20% belongs to the top ten.

The source of this sequence is a woman in her sixties in good health. This chain uses TRBV29-1 with TRBJ2-7, with D tentatively TRBD2 (5 bases). The sample taken for sequencing was blood. In DNA, the CDR3 is TGCGGCGGGCTCTTTTTGGGCGAGCAGTACTTC. Its protein is CGGLFLGEQYF.